What follows are 10 T cell receptor beta chains derived from one specimen sequenced in a study of CD8 T cells in Susac syndrome. Roughly 0.45 to 1 ug RNA was reverse transcribed with random hexamers. A single record per CDR3 protein comes from TCRdb applying MiXCR to the immunoSEQ multiplex PCR reads. The sample gives 300,000 to 350,000 distinct CDR3 sequences, 92% of which show up once; 0.065% is in the top ten. Sequencing was carried out using CD4+ T cells from PBMCs. Receptors were obtained from a human donor with multiple sclerosis.

V and J are TRBV7-8 and TRBJ2-5; weak D call: TRBD2 (5 bases). This CDR3 spans 11 amino acids. Germline V gene data show CDR1 as SGHVS and CDR2 as FQNEAQ. V was pared by 7 bases and J by 5 bases, with 8 bases between. The CDR3 protein is CASTTGETQYF. DNA of the CDR3: TGTGCCAGCACAACGGGGGAGACCCAGTACTTC.

The rearrangement joins TRBV30 to TRBJ2-1; tentatively, D is TRBD2 (7 bases). Germline CDR1 GTSNPN, CDR2 SVGIG (reference sequence). The length of the CDR3 is 15 residues. V was clipped by 3 bases and J by 6 bases, with 18 bases between them. The CDR3 sequence: CAWRGGGGPFNEQFF. The CDR3 bases are TGTGCCTGGAGAGGGGGGGGAGGGCCTTTCAATGAGCAGTTCTTC.

The gene calls are TRBV6-5 and TRBJ2-1; D uncertain. CDR3 size: 15 residues. V shed 2 bases and J shed 7 bases, with 15 bases lying between them. Germline values: CDR1 MNHEY, CDR2 SVGAGI. CDR3 sequence: CASSYVGLRPNEQFF. The CDR3 DNA is TGTGCCAGCAGTTACGTGGGGTTGCGACCAAATGAGCAGTTCTTC.

The chain links TRBV7-2 to TRBJ1-1; D ambiguous. Trimming shortened V by 5 bases and J by 1 base, and 14 bases separated the two germline ends. Per the germline V gene, CDR1 is SGHTA and CDR2 is FQGNSA. The CDR3 runs to 15 residues. This CDR3 reads CASSPRHGKNTEAFF. In DNA, the CDR3 is TGTGCCAGCAGCCCCCGACACGGTAAGAACACTGAAGCTTTCTTT.

The chain employs TRBV19 and TRBJ2-3, with TRBD2 as a possible D gene (6 bases). V was pared by 7 bases and J by 6 bases, with 20 bases between. The CDR3 extends over 15 amino acids. CDR1 and CDR2 (germline): LNHDA, SQIVND (reference sequence). The CDR3 coding sequence is TGTGCCAGTATGGGAGGTTCATCTGGGATGGATACGCAGTATTTT. It is translated as CASMGGSSGMDTQYF.

The rearrangement joins TRBV6-1 to TRBJ2-7; D is undetermined. With 5 bases removed from V and 4 bases from J, the gap between germline ends came to 3 bases. In germline, CDR1 is MNHNS, CDR2 SASEGT. This CDR3 is 10 amino acids long. CDR3 residues: CASSNYEQYF. The CDR3 DNA reads as TGTGCCAGCAGTAATTACGAGCAGTACTTC.

The V call is TRBV29-1, the J call TRBJ2-7, with D hard to call. This CDR3 region has 11 residues. The V end lost 4 bases, the J end lost 6 bases, and 10 bases lay between the germline ends. Germline V gene lookup returns CDR1 SQVTM and CDR2 ANQGSEA. The CDR3 sequence is CSVATSFEQYF. Here the CDR3 DNA reads TGCAGCGTTGCCACCTCGTTCGAGCAGTACTTC.

The rearrangement links TRBV7-6 to TRBJ2-7; maybe TRBD1 (6 bases). Germline V gene sequence: CDR1 SGHVS, CDR2 FNYEAQ. The V end lost 5 bases, the J end lost 4 bases, and 12 bases lay between the germline ends. CDR3 length equals 13 residues. The CDR3 bases are TGTGCCAGCAGCCGAACCAGGGGTTACGAGCAGTACTTC. Translated, it gives CASSRTRGYEQYF.

The chain combines TRBV7-9 with TRBJ2-2, with D possibly matching TRBD2 (5 bases). The germline V gene encodes CDR1 SEHNR and CDR2 FQNEAQ (reference sequence). This CDR3 is 12 amino acids long. V shed 4 bases and J shed 7 bases, with 7 bases lying between them. The CDR3 DNA reads as TGTGCCAGCAGCTCGGGAAGCGGGGAGCTGTTTTTT. Its translation is CASSSGSGELFF.

This chain joins TRBV7-9 and TRBJ2-1, with a possible D match to TRBD2 (5 bases). This CDR3 has 16 amino acids. Trimming took 4 bases from V and 6 from J, leaving 19 bases between them. Germline assignment: CDR1 SEHNR and CDR2 FQNEAQ (reference sequence). The CDR3 bases are TGTGCCAGCAGCTCCCCGAGCGGCGGCCGGGGCAATGAGCAGTTCTTC. Amino acid sequence: CASSSPSGGRGNEQFF.